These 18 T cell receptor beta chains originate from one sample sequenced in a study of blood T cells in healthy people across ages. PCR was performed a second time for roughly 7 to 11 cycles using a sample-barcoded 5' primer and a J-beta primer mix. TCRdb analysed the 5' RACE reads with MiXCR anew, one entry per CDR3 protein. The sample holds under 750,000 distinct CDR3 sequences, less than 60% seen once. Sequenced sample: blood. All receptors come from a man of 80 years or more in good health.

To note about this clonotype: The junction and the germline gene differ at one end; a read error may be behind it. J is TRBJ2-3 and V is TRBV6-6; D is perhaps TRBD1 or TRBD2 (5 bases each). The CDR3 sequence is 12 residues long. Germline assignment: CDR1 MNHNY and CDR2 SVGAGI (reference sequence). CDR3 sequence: CATGAGTNTQSF. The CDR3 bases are TGTGCCACCGGGGCCGGCACAAATACGCAGTCTTTT.

The CDR3 DNA is TGCAGTGCTGGAGGGGCAGATACGCAGTATTTT. Translated: CSAGGADTQYF. J is TRBJ2-3 and V is TRBV20-1; weak D call: TRBD2 (6 bases). Trimming took 5 bases from V and 4 from J, leaving 7 bases between them. The CDR3 runs to 11 residues. Per germline, CDR1 DFQATT and CDR2 SNEGSKA (reference sequence).

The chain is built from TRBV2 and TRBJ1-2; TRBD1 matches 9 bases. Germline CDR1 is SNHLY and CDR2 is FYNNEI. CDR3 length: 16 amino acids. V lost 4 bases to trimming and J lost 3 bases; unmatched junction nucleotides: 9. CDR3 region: CASSALGQGIDYGYTF. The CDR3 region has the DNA TGTGCCAGCAGTGCCCTTGGACAGGGGATCGACTATGGCTACACCTTC. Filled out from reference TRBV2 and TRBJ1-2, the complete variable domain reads EPEVTQTPSHQVTQMGQEVILRCVPISNHLYFYWYRQILGQKVEFLVSFYNNEISEKSEIFDDQFSVERPDGSNFTLKIRSTKLEDSAMYFCASSALGQGIDYGYTFGSGTRLTVV.

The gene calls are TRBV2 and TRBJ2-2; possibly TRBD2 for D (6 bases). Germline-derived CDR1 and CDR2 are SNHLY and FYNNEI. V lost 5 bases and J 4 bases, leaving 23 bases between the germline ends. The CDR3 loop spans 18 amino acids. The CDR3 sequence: CASSPPSLRDLTTGELFF. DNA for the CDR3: TGTGCCAGCAGTCCACCCTCCCTACGGGACTTAACCACCGGGGAGCTGTTTTTT.

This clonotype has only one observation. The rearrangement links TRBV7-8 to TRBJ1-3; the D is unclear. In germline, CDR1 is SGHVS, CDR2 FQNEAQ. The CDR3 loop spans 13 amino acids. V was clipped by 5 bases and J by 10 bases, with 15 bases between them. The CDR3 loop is CASSVLPGYTIYF. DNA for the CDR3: TGTGCCAGCAGCGTATTACCGGGGTATACCATATATTTT.

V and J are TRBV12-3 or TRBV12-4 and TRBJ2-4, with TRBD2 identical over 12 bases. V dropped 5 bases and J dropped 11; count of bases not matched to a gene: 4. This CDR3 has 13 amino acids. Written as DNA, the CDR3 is TGTGCCAGCAGTCCAACTAGCGGGAGGTTTCAGTACTTC. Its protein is CASSPTSGRFQYF.

CDR3 coding DNA: TGCAGTGCTTGGACTAGCGGGAGCGGTACAGATACGCAGTATTTT. It yields the protein CSAWTSGSGTDTQYF. This sequence joins TRBV20-1 and TRBJ2-3; 13 nucleotides agree with TRBD2. Germline CDR1 reads DFQATT; CDR2 reads SNEGSKA (reference sequence). V lost 5 bases to trimming and J lost 3 bases; unmatched junction nucleotides: 5. This CDR3 is 15 amino acids long.

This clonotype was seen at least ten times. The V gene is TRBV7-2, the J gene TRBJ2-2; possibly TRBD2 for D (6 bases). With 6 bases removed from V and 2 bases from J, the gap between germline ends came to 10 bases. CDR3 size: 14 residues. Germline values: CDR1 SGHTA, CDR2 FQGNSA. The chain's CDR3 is CASSLGLNTGELFF. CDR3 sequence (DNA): TGTGCCAGCAGTCTGGGACTCAACACCGGGGAGCTGTTTTTT.

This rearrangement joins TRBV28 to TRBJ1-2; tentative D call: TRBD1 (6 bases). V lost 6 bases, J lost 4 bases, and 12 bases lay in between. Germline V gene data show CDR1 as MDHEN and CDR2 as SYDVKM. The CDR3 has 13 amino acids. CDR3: CASRLTGAYGYTF. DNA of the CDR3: TGTGCCAGCAGATTGACAGGAGCCTATGGCTACACCTTC.

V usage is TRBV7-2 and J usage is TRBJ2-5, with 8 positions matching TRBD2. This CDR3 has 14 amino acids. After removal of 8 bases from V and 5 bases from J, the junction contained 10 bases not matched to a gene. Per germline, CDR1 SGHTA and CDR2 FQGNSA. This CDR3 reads CASRPGGPLETQYF. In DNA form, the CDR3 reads TGTGCCAGCCGGCCGGGAGGGCCTTTGGAGACCCAGTACTTC. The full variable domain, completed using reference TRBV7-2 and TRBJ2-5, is GAGVSQSPSNKVTEKGKDVELRCDPISGHTALYWYRQSLGQGLEFLIYFQGNSAPDKSGLPSDRFSAERTGGSVSTLTIQRTQQEDSAVYLCASRPGGPLETQYFGPGTRLLVL.

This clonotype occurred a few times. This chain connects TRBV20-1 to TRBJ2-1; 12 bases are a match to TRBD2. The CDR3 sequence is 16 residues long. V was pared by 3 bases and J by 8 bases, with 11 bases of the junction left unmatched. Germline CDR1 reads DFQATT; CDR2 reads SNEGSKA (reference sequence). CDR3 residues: CSARRLAGGPNYEQFF. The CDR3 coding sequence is TGCAGTGCTAGGAGGCTAGCGGGAGGGCCTAACTATGAGCAGTTCTTC.

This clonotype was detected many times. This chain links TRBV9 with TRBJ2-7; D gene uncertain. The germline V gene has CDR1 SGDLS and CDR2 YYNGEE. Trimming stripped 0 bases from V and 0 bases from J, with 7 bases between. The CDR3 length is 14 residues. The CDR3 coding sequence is TGTGCCAGCAGCGTAGGTGGCAGCTCCTACGAGCAGTACTTC. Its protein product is CASSVGGSSYEQYF.

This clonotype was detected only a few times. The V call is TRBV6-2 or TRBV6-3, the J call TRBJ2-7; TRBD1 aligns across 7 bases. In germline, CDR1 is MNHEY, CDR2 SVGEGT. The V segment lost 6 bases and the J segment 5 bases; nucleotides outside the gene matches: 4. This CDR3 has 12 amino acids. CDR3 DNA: TGTGCCAGCAGGAAACAGGGGCACGAGCAGTACTTC. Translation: CASRKQGHEQYF.

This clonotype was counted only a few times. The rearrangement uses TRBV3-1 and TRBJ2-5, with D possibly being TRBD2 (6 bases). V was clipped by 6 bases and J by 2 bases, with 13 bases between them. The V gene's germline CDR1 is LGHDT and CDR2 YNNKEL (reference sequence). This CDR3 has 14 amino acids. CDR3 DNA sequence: TGTGCCAGCAGTTCCGGACTATCACAAGAGACCCAGTACTTC. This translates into CASSSGLSQETQYF.

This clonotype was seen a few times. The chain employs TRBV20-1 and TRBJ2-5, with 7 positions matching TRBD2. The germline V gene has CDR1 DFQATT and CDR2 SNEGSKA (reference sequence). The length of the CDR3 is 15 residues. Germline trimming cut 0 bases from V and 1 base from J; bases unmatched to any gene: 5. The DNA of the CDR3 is TGCAGTGCTAGAGAGGCAGCGGGGACCCAAGAGACCCAGTACTTC. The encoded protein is CSAREAAGTQETQYF.

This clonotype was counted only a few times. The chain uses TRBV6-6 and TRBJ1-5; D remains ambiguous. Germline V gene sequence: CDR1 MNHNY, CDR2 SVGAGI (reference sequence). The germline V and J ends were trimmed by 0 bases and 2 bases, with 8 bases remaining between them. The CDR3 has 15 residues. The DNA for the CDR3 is TGTGCCAGCAGTTACTCTTTGGCAGGCAATCAGCCCCAGCATTTT. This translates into CASSYSLAGNQPQHF.

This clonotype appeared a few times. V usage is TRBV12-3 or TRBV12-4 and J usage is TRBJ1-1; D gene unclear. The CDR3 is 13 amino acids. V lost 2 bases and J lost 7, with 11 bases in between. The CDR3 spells CASSLRQYYEAFF. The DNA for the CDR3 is TGTGCCAGCAGTTTACGGCAGTACTATGAAGCTTTCTTT.

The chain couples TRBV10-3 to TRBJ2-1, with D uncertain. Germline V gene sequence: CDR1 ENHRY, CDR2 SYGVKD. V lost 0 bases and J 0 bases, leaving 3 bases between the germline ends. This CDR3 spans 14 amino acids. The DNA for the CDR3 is TGTGCCATCAGTGAGTCGCGCTCCTACAATGAGCAGTTCTTC. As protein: CAISESRSYNEQFF.